Detailed here is one T cell receptor beta chain. Sequenced by immunoSEQ multiplex PCR; TCRdb stores in-frame clones only, minus some. The sample holds about 170,000 clones, approximately 85% seen once. The entry originates in a study of blood T cell repertoires in COVID-19. Study context: There were acute and convalescent COVID-19 samples, and they came from the United States, Italy and Spain. Sources were T cells, B-cell-depleted T cells, or PBMCs; the material itself was cDNA or gDNA.

What was sequenced was peripheral blood. The clonotype was recovered from a woman older than 75 with COVID-19, enrolled during active disease.

The DNA for the CDR3 is TGCGCCAGCAGCTTGGGACACACCACAGATACGCAGTATTTT. It translates to CASSLGHTTDTQYF. This chain uses TRBV5-1 with TRBJ2-3; D gene unclear. The CDR3 has 14 residues. Deletions cut 0 bases from V and 2 bases from J, with 7 bases between. In germline, CDR1 is SGHRS, CDR2 YFSETQ.